The rows below give T cell receptor beta chains drawn from one sample of a study of T-cell reconstitution after alpha-beta-depleted transplantation in children. Each CDR3 protein is one row after TCRdb ran MiXCR on the PCR reads. Here the sample spans about 540,000 distinct CDR3 sequences, 27% being singletons. The input for sequencing was PBMCs, taken before TCRalphabeta/CD19-depleted stem cell transplant. Every receptor here comes from a boy younger than two with Wiskott-Aldrich syndrome, due to receive a stem cell transplant. The CDR3 runs from the conserved cysteine through the conserved F or W. Fields, in order: clone size, V gene, CDR3 protein. Size is stated for part of the rows, as once, few or many counts, or as a class when the clone is expanded.

few | TRBV5-1 | CASSRTGEETQYF
- | TRBV10-3 | CAISDRGLNYNEQFF
- | TRBV12-3/TRBV12-4 | CASSFQAYGYTF
- | TRBV2 | CASRVGTSYEQYF
- | TRBV20-1 | CSARVREGVTDTQYF
few | TRBV5-1 | CASSREGRITEAFF
- | TRBV7-2 | CASTSPGAYEQFF
- | TRBV27 | CASTTFWGDTEAFF
- | TRBV6-2/TRBV6-3 | CASSRRDGLNEKLFF
- | TRBV5-1 | CASSSDGGYGYTF
many | TRBV27 | CASSGWGVVSPYEQYF
- | TRBV12-3/TRBV12-4 | CASSLNNYGYTF
- | TRBV20-1 | CSARDYTSSTDTQYF
few | TRBV30 | CAWEDRGEQYF
- | TRBV2 | CASDRLAGVGTDTQYF
- | TRBV12-3/TRBV12-4 | CASSFYLNEQFF
- | TRBV5-6 | CASSFGISSGNTIYF
- | TRBV5-1 | CASSLDGPEDPSTDTQYF
few | TRBV10-3 | CAISESSGFSLGNEQFF
- | TRBV7-2 | CASSFDGLAGAKEQYF
few | TRBV10-3 | CAIGTGYNEQFF
few | TRBV20-1 | CSVPGLGDRETQYF
many | TRBV5-1 | CASSLGQPNTEAFF
- | TRBV4-2 | CASSQTDRPPGDLYTF
- | TRBV6-1 | CASSSRSSWGYTF
- | TRBV27 | CASSLARSPVTLYNEQFF
- | TRBV6-5 | CASSYTGSGNIQYF
few | TRBV29-1 | CSAAGLATDTQYF
few | TRBV5-1 | CASSLALSRAGYTF
- | TRBV28 | CASSTIRGRGYEQYF
few | TRBV20-1 | CSARNGQAGNTIYF
- | TRBV5-1 | CASSFLPTGEETQYF
- | TRBV7-2 | CASSLNRLNTGELFF
few | TRBV18 | CASSPLPTSYEQYF
few | TRBV29-1 | CSVLSGNQPQHF
few | TRBV6-6 | CASKIAGPETQYF
few | TRBV5-5 | CASSSILAGGLEQYF
few | TRBV20-1 | CSASPVAGSYNEQFF
- | TRBV20-1 | CSARDWVGNTEAFF
- | TRBV4-1 | CASSPGQPGEKLFF
- | TRBV5-1 | CASSSLTSGSHEQFF
- | TRBV4-2 | CASSQDGARSSYEQYF
- | TRBV5-1 | CASHGREGRPAGELFF
- | TRBV7-2 | CASSVGTSGVPWYEQYF
- | TRBV21-1 | CASRPATSTDTQYF
few | TRBV28 | CASSFRGPVGYTF
few | TRBV7-9 | CASSSISTDTQYF